Shown below are 3 T cell receptor beta chains from a single sample sequenced in a study of cytomegalovirus exposure and HLA in healthy donors. Amplification used 60 Vbeta primers and 13 Jbeta primers. Libraries were prepared by immunoSEQ multiplex PCR; TCRdb keeps only in-frame clonotypes and omits some of them. The sample totals roughly 110,000 clones. The sample was PBMCs. These receptors were collected from a man aged 40-49 years in good health and CMV-seropositive.

The rearrangement uses TRBV13 and TRBJ2-7, with 11 bases identical to TRBD1. This CDR3 is 15 amino acids long. CDR1 is PRHDT and CDR2 is FYEKMQ in the germline V gene (reference sequence). V was clipped by 5 bases and J by 5 bases; unmatched bases: 8. CDR3 residues: CASSTVGQGVHEQYF. For the CDR3, the DNA is TGTGCCAGCAGCACAGTGGGACAGGGGGTCCACGAGCAGTACTTC. Full variable domain (rest looked up from reference TRBV13 and TRBJ2-7): AAGVIQSPRHLIKEKRETATLKCYPIPRHDTVYWYQQGPGQDPQFLISFYEKMQSDKGSIPDRFSAQQFSDYHSELNMSSLELGDSALYFCASSTVGQGVHEQYFGPGTRLTVT.

V and J are TRBV4-2 and TRBJ2-1; D might be TRBD2 (5 bases). V lost 0 bases to trimming and J lost 4 bases, with 16 bases between them. Germline CDR1 is LGHNA and CDR2 is YNFKEQ. The length of the CDR3 is 17 residues. The CDR3 coding sequence is TGTGCCAGCAGCCAAGATTCCGGGATACGTCCGTACAATGAGCAGTTCTTC. It is translated as CASSQDSGIRPYNEQFF.

In the case of this clone: One end of the junction does not line up with germline, which may come from a read error. The chain combines TRBV28 with TRBJ2-1; D is unclear. CDR1 and CDR2 from the germline V gene are MDHEN and SYDVKM. CDR3 length: 15 amino acids. The DNA of the CDR3 is TGTGCTAGCAGTCCTACGAATGAGGCTGACAATGAGCAGTTCTTC. This sequence encodes CASSPTNEADNEQFF.